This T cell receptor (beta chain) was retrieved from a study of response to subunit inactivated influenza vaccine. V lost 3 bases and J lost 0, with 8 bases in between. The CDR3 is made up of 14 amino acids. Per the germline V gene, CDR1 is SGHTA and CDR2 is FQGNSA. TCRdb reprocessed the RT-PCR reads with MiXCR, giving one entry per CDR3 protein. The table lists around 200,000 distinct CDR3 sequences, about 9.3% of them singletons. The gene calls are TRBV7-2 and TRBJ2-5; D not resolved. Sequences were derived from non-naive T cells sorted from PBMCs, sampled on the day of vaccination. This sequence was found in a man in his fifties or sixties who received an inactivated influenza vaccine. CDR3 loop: CASSFASNQETQYF. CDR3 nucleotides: TGTGCCAGCAGCTTCGCCAGCAACCAAGAGACCCAGTACTTC.